Given below is one TCR beta chain in context. Its antigen is as yet unknown. It was considered stable Graves' hyperthyroidism when ophthalmopathy did not progress within 18 months. Amplified TCR beta CDR3 regions derived from RNA transcripts. Researchers ran a first-round RT-PCR on the TCR CDR3 using the HTBI primer set. TCRdb independently ran MiXCR on the multiplex PCR reads; one entry per CDR3 protein. The data show about 560,000 distinct CDR3 sequences, over 15% seen once. This entry belongs to a study of T cells in Graves' hyperthyroidism and ophthalmopathy. The overall study: Any treatment followed the collection of peripheral blood at initial diagnosis. General observations from the study: Model output signaled ophthalmopathy a median approximately 6.2 months ahead of onset. From stable hyperthyroidism, ophthalmopathy was set apart by a 13 V-J model.

The sequenced material came from blood. This TCR was sampled from a woman younger than 30 with Graves' hyperthyroidism.

CDR3 DNA sequence: TGTGCCAGTAGTGCCGGGACAGGGCACTATGGCTACACCTTC. This sequence encodes CASSAGTGHYGYTF. J is TRBJ1-2 and V is TRBV19; 9 bases map to TRBD1. Germline V gene data show CDR1 as LNHDA and CDR2 as SQIVND (reference sequence). CDR3 length: 14 amino acids. The V and J ends lost 5 bases and 3 bases, in that order; junction bases with no gene match: 4.